The entry that follows covers one TCR beta chain sequence. After extraction with the RNeasy kit, about 0.5 to 1 ug of the RNA was reverse transcribed using random hexamers. TCRdb reanalysed the immunoSEQ multiplex PCR reads using MiXCR and keeps one entry per CDR3 protein. The top ten hold 0.51% of the sample, which has under 150,000 distinct CDR3 sequences, around 80% seen once. This CDR3 region has 16 residues. V was clipped by 2 bases and J by 5 bases, with 18 bases between them. Germline CDR1 reads SEHNR; CDR2 reads FQNEAQ (reference sequence). The sample originates from a study of CD8 T cells in Susac syndrome.

Source material: CD8+ T cells from PBMCs. This chain uses TRBV7-9 with TRBJ2-5; no definite D call. The clonotype was recovered from a human donor with multiple sclerosis. CDR3 sequence (DNA): TGTGCCAGCAGCTTAATGGCGCCCACCCCGGAGGAGACCCAGTACTTC. Its translation: CASSLMAPTPEETQYF.